This TCR beta chain was sequenced during a study of PD-1 blockade in classical Hodgkin lymphoma. Germline CDR1 is SGHAT and CDR2 is FQNNGV. Trimming left V 4 bases short and J 4 bases short, with 8 bases between. This CDR3 region has 13 residues. Clones were read by immunoSEQ multiplex PCR, and TCRdb kept only the in-frame ones, dropping some. The data show roughly 32,000 clones, 85% to 95% seen once. The time point: newly diagnosed, previously untreated cHL patient sample. The sequenced sample consisted of peripheral blood mononuclear cells (PBMCs). The gene calls are TRBV11-2 and TRBJ1-5; D remains unclear. This receptor was taken from a human donor with classical Hodgkin lymphoma. CDR3 in DNA: TGTGCCAGCAGCTCGCGTCCAAATCAGCCCCAGCATTTT. It translates to CASSSRPNQPQHF.